The 19 T cell receptor beta chains listed next were all sequenced from one sample in a study of human T cells and chemical hapten exposure. One entry per CDR3 protein, called by TCRdb with MiXCR from the 5' RACE reads. This sample has some 150,000 distinct CDR3 sequences, with 4.1% found just once. Unfractionated whole blood was the source of the extracted total RNA. All receptors derive from a female donor in good health.

The genes are TRBV6-1 and TRBJ2-2, with D possibly matching TRBD2 (5 bases). CDR1 and CDR2 from the germline V gene are MNHNS and SASEGT. This CDR3 has 14 amino acids. The V gene lost 6 bases and the J gene lost 0 bases, with 8 bases spanning the gap. DNA for the CDR3: TGTGCCAGCAGAGGACTCTCGAACACCGGGGAGCTGTTTTTT. Protein: CASRGLSNTGELFF.

This clonotype came up many times. This chain joins TRBV20-1 and TRBJ2-7; D ambiguous. V was pared by 2 bases and J by 2 bases, with 7 bases between. CDR3 length: 12 amino acids. The V gene's germline CDR1 is DFQATT and CDR2 SNEGSKA (reference sequence). The CDR3: CSARIAAYEQYF. CDR3 nucleotides: TGCAGTGCTAGAATTGCAGCCTACGAGCAGTACTTC.

The sample holds many counts of this clonotype. The J gene is TRBJ1-1, the V gene TRBV28; possible D gene TRBD1, 6 bases. CDR1 and CDR2 (germline): MDHEN, SYDVKM. CDR3 size: 16 residues. Deletions cut 2 bases from V and 0 bases from J, with 13 bases between. CDR3 bases: TGTGCCAGCAGTTTAATTCTGGGACATTTGAACACTGAAGCTTTCTTT. Its protein is CASSLILGHLNTEAFF.

Many counts were recorded for this clonotype. The chain couples TRBV5-5 to TRBJ1-4, with 7 bases matching TRBD1. V trimming: 2 bases; J trimming: 10 bases; junction bases outside the gene matches: 11. CDR1 and CDR2 (germline): SGHKS, YYEKEE (reference sequence). The CDR3 totals 15 residues. The CDR3 DNA sequence: TGTGCCAGCAGCTTCCTTACAGGGGATCACGGAAAACTGTTTTTT. This sequence encodes CASSFLTGDHGKLFF.

There are many counts of this clonotype. This chain links TRBV6-2 or TRBV6-3 with TRBJ2-1, with a possible D match to TRBD2 (6 bases). Germline-derived CDR1 and CDR2 are MNHEY and SVGEGT. Trimming took off 2 bases at V and 6 bases at J, with 8 bases between the two ends. The CDR3 covers 13 residues. The CDR3 DNA sequence: TGTGCCAGCAGTTACCGGGAGCCCAATGAGCAGTTCTTC. Protein product: CASSYREPNEQFF.

Notes on this clonotype: One base away lies a much larger clone, so this may be a sequencing read error. This chain joins TRBV18 and TRBJ2-2, with 9 bases matching TRBD1. This CDR3 comprises 15 residues. The V gene's germline CDR1 is KGHSH and CDR2 LQKENI. CDR3 in DNA: TGTGCCAGCTCACCACGGACAGGGGATCTCGGGGAGCTGTCTTTT. Its protein product is CASSPRTGDLGELSF.

This clonotype has at least ten counts. The chain has TRBV5-6 and TRBJ2-7, with 7 bases identical to TRBD1. The V gene end was trimmed by 4 bases and the J gene end by 2 bases; junction bases not matched to a gene: 9. CDR1 and CDR2 from the germline V gene are SGHDT and YYEEEE. This CDR3 has 15 residues. CDR3 nucleotides: TGTGCCAGCAGCCCAGGGACAGTGATTGCCTACGAGCAGTACTTC. Protein product: CASSPGTVIAYEQYF.

The V gene is TRBV10-3, the J gene TRBJ2-1; D gene unclear. Trimming stripped 7 bases from V and 0 bases from J, with 13 bases between. Germline V CDR1 and CDR2: ENHRY, SYGVKD. CDR3 length equals 15 residues. The CDR3 loop reads CAINTGPPSYNEQFF. The CDR3 DNA is TGTGCCATCAATACGGGTCCCCCCTCCTACAATGAGCAGTTCTTC.

This clonotype was picked up many times. The rearrangement links TRBV5-1 to TRBJ1-2; D gene uncertain. From germline, CDR1 is SGHRS and CDR2 YFSETQ. V was cut by 4 bases and J by 4 bases, with 11 bases left in between. The CDR3 is 13 amino acids. The CDR3: CASSETTLYGYTF. The CDR3 DNA reads TGCGCCAGCAGCGAAACCACACTCTATGGCTACACCTTC.

This clonotype has a single count. The V gene is TRBV29-1, the J gene TRBJ2-7; 8 nucleotides match TRBD1. V lost 8 bases to trimming and J lost 5 bases; unmatched junction nucleotides: 8. Germline V gene data show CDR1 as SQVTM and CDR2 as ANQGSEA. CDR3 length equals 12 residues. This chain's CDR3 is CSSRTGSDEQYF. As DNA, the CDR3 is TGCAGCTCCCGGACAGGGTCCGACGAGCAGTACTTC.

At least ten counts were recorded for this clonotype. The genes are TRBV12-3 or TRBV12-4 and TRBJ1-1; D is undetermined. The CDR3 is 13 residues long. The V end lost 5 bases, the J end lost 1 base, and 8 bases lay between the germline ends. CDR3 sequence (DNA): TGTGCCAGCAGTATGAGGGAGAACACTGAAGCTTTCTTT. The encoded protein is CASSMRENTEAFF.

This clonotype was counted at least ten times. The chain joins TRBV4-2 to TRBJ2-1; 11 positions match TRBD1. CDR3 length: 15 residues. V shed 4 bases, J shed 7 bases, and the junction held 6 bases outside the gene matches. The V gene's germline CDR1 is LGHNA and CDR2 YNFKEQ. The CDR3 sequence: CASSPGQGARNEQFF. CDR3 nucleotide sequence: TGTGCCAGCAGCCCTGGACAGGGGGCGCGGAATGAGCAGTTCTTC.

This clonotype was seen many times. The genes are TRBV28 and TRBJ2-7; either TRBD1 or TRBD2 may fit D (6 bases each). The CDR3 sequence is 12 residues long. The V end lost 6 bases, the J end lost 7 bases, and 13 bases lay between the germline ends. Per germline, CDR1 MDHEN and CDR2 SYDVKM. The CDR3 nucleotides read TGTGCCAGCAGCCCGGGGGCGGGGGAGCAGTACTTC. It is translated as CASSPGAGEQYF.

This clonotype was detected ten times or more. The chain links TRBV6-1 to TRBJ2-4, with 7 bases matching TRBD1. The CDR3 has 15 amino acids. The V gene's germline CDR1 is MNHNS and CDR2 SASEGT. The V segment lost 5 bases and the J segment 0 bases; nucleotides outside the gene matches: 4. The CDR3 loop is CASSNRGLAKNIQYF. Here the CDR3 DNA reads TGTGCCAGCAGTAACAGGGGCTTAGCCAAAAACATTCAGTACTTC.

This clonotype was counted many times. The gene calls are TRBV20-1 and TRBJ1-2, with D perhaps matching TRBD1 (6 bases). From germline, CDR1 is DFQATT and CDR2 SNEGSKA (reference sequence). The CDR3 extends over 13 amino acids. V was shortened by 1 base and J by 6 bases, with 12 bases between the two germline ends. The CDR3 sequence is CSARVPRTDGYTF. The CDR3 DNA sequence: TGCAGTGCTAGAGTCCCGAGGACAGATGGCTACACCTTC.

This clonotype appeared many times. The chain recombines TRBV6-2 or TRBV6-3 with TRBJ1-2; no firm D call. The CDR3 sequence is 12 residues long. Germline V gene sequence: CDR1 MNHEY, CDR2 SVGEGT. Trimming left V 7 bases short and J 4 bases short, with 10 bases between. This chain's CDR3 is CASITPGYGYTF. The CDR3 region has the DNA TGTGCCAGCATCACGCCAGGCTATGGCTACACCTTC.

The table lists this clonotype with many counts. This sequence joins TRBV2 and TRBJ1-5; D is unresolved. The CDR3 is 14 residues long. V lost 6 bases and J 0 bases, leaving 9 bases between the germline ends. Germline V lookup: CDR1 SNHLY, CDR2 FYNNEI. The CDR3 DNA reads TGTGCCAGCAGGGCCAGGAATAGCAATCAGCCCCAGCATTTT. It specifies CASRARNSNQPQHF.

The rearrangement joins TRBV20-1 to TRBJ2-3; D might be TRBD1 or TRBD2, each matching 6 bases. The V and J ends lost 1 base and 0 bases respectively, with 8 bases between them. The germline V gene encodes CDR1 DFQATT and CDR2 SNEGSKA (reference sequence). The CDR3 is made up of 14 amino acids. The CDR3 nucleotides read TGCAGTGCTAGAGCGGGGGCCAGCACAGATACGCAGTATTTT. Its protein is CSARAGASTDTQYF.

There are many counts of this clonotype. The J gene is TRBJ2-3, the V gene TRBV28, with 9 bases identical to TRBD2. The CDR3 length is 16 residues. The ends lost 3 bases at V and 6 bases at J; junction bases unmatched: 10. From germline, CDR1 is MDHEN and CDR2 SYDVKM. The chain's CDR3 is CASSFIGGGAADTQYF. The DNA of the CDR3 is TGTGCCAGCAGTTTTATCGGCGGGGGGGCCGCGGATACGCAGTATTTT.